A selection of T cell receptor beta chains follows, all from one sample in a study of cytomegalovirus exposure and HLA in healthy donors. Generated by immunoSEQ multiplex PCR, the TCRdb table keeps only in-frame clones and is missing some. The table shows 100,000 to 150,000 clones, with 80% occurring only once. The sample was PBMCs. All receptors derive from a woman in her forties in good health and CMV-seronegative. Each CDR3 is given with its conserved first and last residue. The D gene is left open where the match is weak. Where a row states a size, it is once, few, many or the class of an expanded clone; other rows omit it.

cdr3_aa: CASSGGAGVVRETQYF; cdr3_nt: TGTGCCAGCAGCGGGGGGGCAGGGGTCGTCCGAGAGACCCAGTACTTC; d_call: NA; cdr3_length: 16; j_call: TRBJ2-5; clone_size: NA; v_call: TRBV5-6
cdr3_aa: CASSLDGWEQFF; cdr3_nt: TGTGCCAGCAGCTTAGACGGGTGGGAGCAGTTCTTC; d_call: NA; cdr3_length: 12; j_call: TRBJ2-1; clone_size: NA; v_call: TRBV11-3
cdr3_aa: CASSKDSYTEAFF; cdr3_nt: TGTGCCAGTAGTAAGGACAGCTACACTGAAGCTTTCTTT; d_call: NA; cdr3_length: 13; j_call: TRBJ1-1; clone_size: NA; v_call: TRBV19
cdr3_aa: CASRPGQGRVYEQYF; cdr3_nt: TGTGCCAGCAGGCCAGGACAGGGGAGGGTCTACGAGCAGTACTTC; d_call: TRBD1; cdr3_length: 15; j_call: TRBJ2-7; clone_size: NA; v_call: TRBV25-1
cdr3_aa: CSVDGGVFTEAFF; cdr3_nt: TGCAGCGTTGATGGGGGGGTATTCACTGAAGCTTTCTTT; d_call: NA; cdr3_length: 13; j_call: TRBJ1-1; clone_size: NA; v_call: TRBV29-1
cdr3_aa: CASRRDRGLPGELFF; cdr3_nt: TGTGCCAGCAGGAGGGACAGGGGACTACCCGGGGAGCTGTTTTTT; d_call: TRBD1; cdr3_length: 15; j_call: TRBJ2-2; clone_size: NA; v_call: TRBV6-1
cdr3_aa: CASSVGSSMNTEAFF; cdr3_nt: TGTGCCAGTAGCGTGGGCAGCTCCATGAACACTGAAGCTTTCTTT; d_call: NA; cdr3_length: 15; j_call: TRBJ1-1; clone_size: NA; v_call: TRBV19
cdr3_aa: CASSRTGGSGANVLTF; cdr3_nt: TGTGCCAGCAGTCGGACAGGGGGCTCTGGGGCCAACGTCCTGACTTTC; d_call: TRBD1; cdr3_length: 16; j_call: TRBJ2-6; clone_size: NA; v_call: TRBV6-4
cdr3_aa: CASQDTGGTEAFF; cdr3_nt: TGTGCCAGTCAGGACACCGGAGGGACTGAAGCTTTCTTT; d_call: NA; cdr3_length: 13; j_call: TRBJ1-1; clone_size: once; v_call: TRBV28
cdr3_aa: CASSENDISLQFF; cdr3_nt: TGTGCCAGCAGCGAAAACGACATCTCCCTGCAGTTCTTC; d_call: NA; cdr3_length: 13; j_call: TRBJ2-1; clone_size: NA; v_call: TRBV9
cdr3_aa: CASSQDDGLGNQPQHF; cdr3_nt: TGCGCCAGCAGCCAAGATGACGGGTTAGGCAATCAGCCCCAGCATTTT; d_call: NA; cdr3_length: 16; j_call: TRBJ1-5; clone_size: few; v_call: TRBV4-3
cdr3_aa: CASSRTGTTGTQYF; cdr3_nt: TGTGCCAGCAGCCGGACAGGGACTACTGGGACCCAGTACTTC; d_call: NA; cdr3_length: 14; j_call: TRBJ2-5; clone_size: NA; v_call: TRBV6-8
cdr3_aa: CASRARTGSSYEQYF; cdr3_nt: TGTGCCAGCCGTGCCAGGACAGGTTCCTCCTACGAGCAGTACTTC; d_call: TRBD1; cdr3_length: 15; j_call: TRBJ2-7; clone_size: NA; v_call: TRBV6-1
cdr3_aa: CASSYSPEGPTDTQYF; cdr3_nt: TGTGCCAGCAGTTACTCCCCGGAGGGACCCACAGATACGCAGTATTTT; d_call: NA; cdr3_length: 16; j_call: TRBJ2-3; clone_size: NA; v_call: TRBV6-5
cdr3_aa: CASSTKGGHEQFF; cdr3_nt: TGTGCCAGCAGCACCAAGGGGGGGCATGAGCAGTTCTTC; d_call: NA; cdr3_length: 13; j_call: TRBJ2-1; clone_size: NA; v_call: TRBV6-5
cdr3_aa: CASRNRASGSPYNEQFF; cdr3_nt: TGTGCCAGCAGAAACAGGGCTAGCGGGAGTCCCTACAATGAGCAGTTCTTC; d_call: TRBD2; cdr3_length: 17; j_call: TRBJ2-1; clone_size: NA; v_call: TRBV2
cdr3_aa: CASSQSVQCGQFF; cdr3_nt: TGCGCCAGCAGCCAATCTGTTCAGTGTGGGCAGTTCTTC; d_call: NA; cdr3_length: 13; j_call: TRBJ2-1; clone_size: NA; v_call: TRBV4-1
cdr3_aa: CASSFNRGMDEQFF; cdr3_nt: TGTGCCAGCAGTTTTAACAGGGGGATGGATGAGCAGTTCTTC; d_call: TRBD1; cdr3_length: 14; j_call: TRBJ2-1; clone_size: few; v_call: TRBV28
cdr3_aa: CASRATGGFSGYTF; cdr3_nt: TGTGCCAGCAGAGCCACAGGGGGTTTTTCTGGCTACACCTTC; d_call: TRBD1; cdr3_length: 14; j_call: TRBJ1-2; clone_size: NA; v_call: TRBV28
cdr3_aa: CASSSRQGAQPQHF; cdr3_nt: TGTGCCAGCAGCTCGCGACAGGGAGCTCAGCCCCAGCATTTT; d_call: TRBD1; cdr3_length: 14; j_call: TRBJ1-5; clone_size: once; v_call: TRBV27
cdr3_aa: CASSLLTSGTGELFF; cdr3_nt: TGTGCCAGCAGCTTATTAACTAGCGGGACCGGGGAGCTGTTTTTT; d_call: TRBD2; cdr3_length: 15; j_call: TRBJ2-2; clone_size: NA; v_call: TRBV11-2
cdr3_aa: CASSLEFVGTGYGYTF; cdr3_nt: TGTGCCAGCAGCTTAGAGTTTGTGGGGACAGGATATGGCTACACCTTC; d_call: TRBD1; cdr3_length: 16; j_call: TRBJ1-2; clone_size: NA; v_call: TRBV7-2
cdr3_aa: CASSGGYEQFF; cdr3_nt: TGTGCCAGCAGCGGGGGCTATGAGCAGTTCTTC; d_call: NA; cdr3_length: 11; j_call: TRBJ2-1; clone_size: NA; v_call: TRBV7-2
cdr3_aa: CASSPGQGGHNEQFF; cdr3_nt: TGCGCCAGCAGCCCCGGACAGGGAGGCCACAATGAGCAGTTCTTC; d_call: TRBD1; cdr3_length: 15; j_call: TRBJ2-1; clone_size: NA; v_call: TRBV5-1
cdr3_aa: CASSPPSGLAKNIQYF; cdr3_nt: TGTGCCAGCAGCCCTCCTAGCGGACTAGCCAAAAACATTCAGTACTTC; d_call: TRBD2; cdr3_length: 16; j_call: TRBJ2-4; clone_size: NA; v_call: TRBV27
cdr3_aa: CAIAEELAGDTQYF; cdr3_nt: TGTGCCATCGCCGAGGAGCTAGCTGGAGATACGCAGTATTTT; d_call: NA; cdr3_length: 14; j_call: TRBJ2-3; clone_size: NA; v_call: TRBV10-3
cdr3_aa: CSAPGLDPAEAFF; cdr3_nt: TGCAGCGCCCCGGGACTTGACCCCGCTGAAGCTTTCTTT; d_call: NA; cdr3_length: 13; j_call: TRBJ1-1; clone_size: NA; v_call: TRBV29-1
cdr3_aa: CASSTLAGGGSYEQYF; cdr3_nt: TGTGCCAGCAGTACCCTAGCGGGGGGGGGATCCTACGAGCAGTACTTC; d_call: TRBD2; cdr3_length: 16; j_call: TRBJ2-7; clone_size: NA; v_call: TRBV25-1
cdr3_aa: CASSVGTLGQETQYF; cdr3_nt: TGTGCCAGCAGCGTTGGGACTCTCGGGCAAGAGACCCAGTACTTC; d_call: NA; cdr3_length: 15; j_call: TRBJ2-5; clone_size: NA; v_call: TRBV9
cdr3_aa: CASSQAFRSNQPQHF; cdr3_nt: TGCGCCAGCAGCCAAGCTTTCCGTAGCAATCAGCCCCAGCATTTT; d_call: NA; cdr3_length: 15; j_call: TRBJ1-5; clone_size: NA; v_call: TRBV4-3
cdr3_aa: CASSSPRGENYGYTF; cdr3_nt: TGTGCCAGCAGTTCCCCTCGGGGGGAAAACTATGGCTACACCTTC; d_call: NA; cdr3_length: 15; j_call: TRBJ1-2; clone_size: NA; v_call: TRBV6-5
cdr3_aa: CATSRDRDTEAFF; cdr3_nt: TGTGCCACCAGCCGGGACAGGGACACTGAAGCTTTCTTT; d_call: TRBD1; cdr3_length: 13; j_call: TRBJ1-1; clone_size: NA; v_call: TRBV15
cdr3_aa: CASSFGQGAGNTIYF; cdr3_nt: TGTGCCAGCAGCTTCGGACAGGGTGCTGGAAACACCATATATTTT; d_call: TRBD1; cdr3_length: 15; j_call: TRBJ1-3; clone_size: NA; v_call: TRBV7-8
cdr3_aa: CASSGQGVNQPQHF; cdr3_nt: TGTGCCAGCAGCGGACAGGGGGTCAATCAGCCCCAGCATTTT; d_call: TRBD1; cdr3_length: 14; j_call: TRBJ1-5; clone_size: NA; v_call: TRBV9
cdr3_aa: CASSDRRDQRGTYEQYF; cdr3_nt: TGTGCCAGCAGTGATCGGCGGGACCAGCGGGGTACCTACGAGCAGTACTTC; d_call: TRBD2; cdr3_length: 17; j_call: TRBJ2-7; clone_size: NA; v_call: TRBV2
cdr3_aa: CASKVGTGPYEQYF; cdr3_nt: TGCGCCAGCAAGGTCGGAACAGGTCCCTACGAGCAGTACTTC; d_call: NA; cdr3_length: 14; j_call: TRBJ2-7; clone_size: few; v_call: TRBV5-1
cdr3_aa: CASSVVSGGGNTEAFF; cdr3_nt: TGTGCCAGCAGCGTAGTGTCAGGGGGAGGAAACACTGAAGCTTTCTTT; d_call: TRBD1; cdr3_length: 16; j_call: TRBJ1-1; clone_size: NA; v_call: TRBV9
cdr3_aa: CASSQKGTGNSPLHF; cdr3_nt: TGCGCCAGCAGTCAGAAGGGGACAGGGAATTCACCCCTCCACTTT; d_call: TRBD1; cdr3_length: 15; j_call: TRBJ1-6; clone_size: NA; v_call: TRBV23-1
cdr3_aa: CASSQRAGSNQPQHF; cdr3_nt: TGCGCCAGCAGCCAAAGAGCGGGGTCCAATCAGCCCCAGCATTTT; d_call: NA; cdr3_length: 15; j_call: TRBJ1-5; clone_size: once; v_call: TRBV4-3
cdr3_aa: CATGDSFLPYGYTF; cdr3_nt: TGTGCCACCGGGGACAGTTTTCTCCCCTATGGCTACACCTTC; d_call: TRBD1; cdr3_length: 14; j_call: TRBJ1-2; clone_size: NA; v_call: TRBV19
cdr3_aa: CASSPTTSGRYNEQFF; cdr3_nt: TGTGCCAGCAGCCCGACGACTAGCGGGCGTTACAATGAGCAGTTCTTC; d_call: TRBD2; cdr3_length: 16; j_call: TRBJ2-1; clone_size: NA; v_call: TRBV11-2
cdr3_aa: CASSLAGATNEKLFF; cdr3_nt: TGTGCCAGCAGCTTGGCGGGGGCAACTAATGAAAAACTGTTTTTT; d_call: NA; cdr3_length: 15; j_call: TRBJ1-4; clone_size: NA; v_call: TRBV5-4
cdr3_aa: CASSQGGQGEKEKLFF; cdr3_nt: TGCGCCAGCAGCCAAGGGGGACAGGGGGAGAAGGAAAAACTGTTTTTT; d_call: TRBD1; cdr3_length: 16; j_call: TRBJ1-4; clone_size: many; v_call: TRBV4-3
cdr3_aa: CASSETAKNTGELFF; cdr3_nt: TGCGCCAGCAGCGAGACAGCAAAGAACACCGGGGAGCTGTTTTTT; d_call: NA; cdr3_length: 15; j_call: TRBJ2-2; clone_size: NA; v_call: TRBV5-1
cdr3_aa: CASSMTGSSGNTIYF; cdr3_nt: TGTGCCAGCAGCATGACTGGGAGCTCTGGAAACACCATATATTTT; d_call: NA; cdr3_length: 15; j_call: TRBJ1-3; clone_size: few; v_call: TRBV7-9
cdr3_aa: CATTVGGSGTEAFF; cdr3_nt: TGTGCCACCACGGTGGGGGGGTCAGGCACTGAAGCTTTCTTT; d_call: NA; cdr3_length: 14; j_call: TRBJ1-1; clone_size: NA; v_call: TRBV15
cdr3_aa: CAIRPHGREGTGEQFF; cdr3_nt: TGTGCCATCAGGCCCCACGGGCGGGAGGGAACAGGGGAGCAGTTCTTC; d_call: TRBD2; cdr3_length: 16; j_call: TRBJ2-1; clone_size: NA; v_call: TRBV10-3
cdr3_aa: CASGGGLARYNEQFF; cdr3_nt: TGTGCCAGCGGGGGGGGACTAGCGAGATACAATGAGCAGTTCTTC; d_call: TRBD2; cdr3_length: 15; j_call: TRBJ2-1; clone_size: NA; v_call: TRBV27
cdr3_aa: CATREGTIQETQYF; cdr3_nt: TGTGCCACCAGGGAGGGTACTATACAAGAGACCCAGTACTTC; d_call: NA; cdr3_length: 14; j_call: TRBJ2-5; clone_size: NA; v_call: TRBV15
cdr3_aa: CASTRTEGYGYTF; cdr3_nt: TGTGCCAGCACAAGGACAGAAGGGTATGGCTACACCTTC; d_call: NA; cdr3_length: 13; j_call: TRBJ1-2; clone_size: NA; v_call: TRBV6-6
cdr3_aa: CSVGSLVGEAFF; cdr3_nt: TGCAGCGTTGGTTCACTGGTTGGTGAAGCTTTCTTT; d_call: NA; cdr3_length: 12; j_call: TRBJ1-1; clone_size: NA; v_call: TRBV29-1
cdr3_aa: CASSQVRGQGRTEAFF; cdr3_nt: TGCGCCAGCAGCCAAGTAAGGGGGCAGGGCAGGACTGAAGCTTTCTTT; d_call: TRBD1; cdr3_length: 16; j_call: TRBJ1-1; clone_size: NA; v_call: TRBV4-1
cdr3_aa: CASLAGESTDTQYF; cdr3_nt: TGCGCCTCCTTAGCGGGGGAGAGCACAGATACGCAGTATTTT; d_call: TRBD2; cdr3_length: 14; j_call: TRBJ2-3; clone_size: few; v_call: TRBV5-1